The clone carrying this T cell receptor (beta chain) turned up a few times. No antigen is known for it. Germline-derived CDR1 and CDR2 are MDHEN and SYDVKM. Trimming took 6 bases from V and 5 from J; bases not matched to a gene: 11. This CDR3 is 18 amino acids long. The record originates from a study of CD8 T cells in ankylosing spondylitis. Findings of the study overall: A TCR beta motif of several highly homologous variants seemed to mark ankylosing spondylitis blood.

Quantitative barcoded 5'-RACE was used to prepare TCR beta libraries. From the 5' RACE reads, TCRdb called clonotypes with MiXCR, one entry per CDR3 protein. The sample has under 170,000 distinct CDR3 sequences, 44% seen once. The chain carries TRBV28 and TRBJ2-1; 15 bases agree with TRBD2. The sequence came from a male donor with ankylosing spondylitis. The sample consisted of synovial fluid, either unsorted or a sorted T cell fraction (not recorded which). This CDR3 is CASSTGTSGRFWDNEQFF. The CDR3 DNA sequence: TGTGCCAGCAGCACCGGGACTAGCGGGAGGTTTTGGGACAATGAGCAGTTCTTC.